This TCR beta chain was recovered during a study of shared clonotypes between healthy human individuals. At the level of the study: Contributing individuals were two females and a few males aged 18 to 49. Study-wide results and limits: Larger richness was generally estimated for naive than memory subsets. Generation probability values for non-shared clonotypes were lower than those for clonotypes shared by all four donors.

Authors' methods: ImmunoSEQ output lacked quality scores and full-length reads, limiting matched filtering. The assay was immunoSEQ multiplex PCR, and TCRdb's table has in-frame clones only and misses some. Clone size and V and J calls were adopted from that table, with D and trimming inferred from the DNA. The sample includes over a million clones, 75% to 85% seen only once; the top ten take roughly 0.62%. For this clone: Its antigen is undetermined.

Germline V gene sequence: CDR1 SNHLY, CDR2 FYNNEI. This CDR3 contains 12 residues. The V end was cut by 8 bases, the J end by 8 bases, with 15 bases between. The V call is TRBV2, the J call TRBJ1-2; perhaps TRBD1 as D (5 bases). The sequenced material came from memory CD4+ T cells from PBMCs. The subset denotes: CD45RA-negative fraction. The TCR was taken from a man aged 18 to 30 in good health. Some clones in this sample may be carry-over from other donors' samples. The CDR3 loop reads CASSGDRGGYTF. Here the CDR3 DNA reads TGTGCCAGCTCGGGAGATAGGGGAGGCTACACCTTC.